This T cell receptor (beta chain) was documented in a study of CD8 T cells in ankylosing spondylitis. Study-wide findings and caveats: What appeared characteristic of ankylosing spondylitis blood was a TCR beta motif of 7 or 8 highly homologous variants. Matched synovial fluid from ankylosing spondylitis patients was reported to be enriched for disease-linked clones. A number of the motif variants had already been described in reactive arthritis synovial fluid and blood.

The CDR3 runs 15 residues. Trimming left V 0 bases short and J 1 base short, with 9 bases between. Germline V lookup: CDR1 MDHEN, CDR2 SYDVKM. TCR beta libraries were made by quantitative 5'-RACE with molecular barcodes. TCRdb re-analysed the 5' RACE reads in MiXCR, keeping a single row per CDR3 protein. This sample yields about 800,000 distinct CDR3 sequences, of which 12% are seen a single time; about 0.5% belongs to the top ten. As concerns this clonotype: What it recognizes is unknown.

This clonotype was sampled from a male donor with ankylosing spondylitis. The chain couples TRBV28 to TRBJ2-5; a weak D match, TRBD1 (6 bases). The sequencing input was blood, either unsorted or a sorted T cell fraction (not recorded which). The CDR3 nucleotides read TGTGCCAGCAGTTTATGGGGGGCAGCCCAAGAGACCCAGTACTTC. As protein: CASSLWGAAQETQYF.